The T cell receptor (beta chain) described here comes from a study of CD8+CD57+ T cells in acquired aplastic anemia. Turning to the study itself: The DNA of sorted CD4+ and CD8+ cells averaged 3.2 ug.

Regarding this clonotype: Its antigen is as yet unknown.

CDR3 and TCR beta VDJ profiling relied on genomic DNA as the template. MiXCR was run by TCRdb on the reads, yielding one entry per CDR3 protein. The sample records about half a million distinct CDR3 sequences, under 40% being singletons. Study-level results: A significant difference in CD8+ Simpson's diversity between patients and controls was not found.

Patients chosen for sequencing had shown CD8+CD57+ cell expansion by flow cytometry. Germline assignment: CDR1 SGHTA and CDR2 FQGNSA. CDR3 size: 15 residues. Trimming left V 1 base short and J 10 bases short, with 19 bases between. This TCR was sampled from a human donor with aplastic anemia. The sample consisted of sorted CD4+, CD8+, or CD8+CD57+ T cells (not recorded which) from PBMCs. V usage is TRBV7-2 and J usage is TRBJ2-5; D is undetermined. DNA for the CDR3: TGTGCCAGCAGCTTAGAGGCCGGACGCAATAGTTACCAGTACTTC. This encodes CASSLEAGRNSYQYF.